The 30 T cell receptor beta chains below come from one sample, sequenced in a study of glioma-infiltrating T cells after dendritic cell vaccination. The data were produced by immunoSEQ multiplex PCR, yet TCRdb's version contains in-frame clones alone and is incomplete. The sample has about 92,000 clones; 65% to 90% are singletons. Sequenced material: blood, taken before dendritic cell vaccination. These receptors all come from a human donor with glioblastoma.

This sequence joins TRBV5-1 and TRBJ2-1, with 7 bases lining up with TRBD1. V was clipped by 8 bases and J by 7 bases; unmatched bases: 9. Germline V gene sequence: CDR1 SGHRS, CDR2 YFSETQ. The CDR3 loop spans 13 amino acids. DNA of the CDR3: TGCGCCAGTTCTCAGGGGGTGTTAAATGAGCAGTTCTTC. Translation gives CASSQGVLNEQFF.

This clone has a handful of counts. The CDR3 DNA is TGTGCCAGCAGTGGGGGGCTGGGGAGCCGGGAAGTCACCATATATTTT. This translates into CASSGGLGSREVTIYF. The chain employs TRBV6-1 and TRBJ1-3; weak D call: TRBD1 (6 bases). This CDR3 has 16 amino acids. Germline assignment: CDR1 MNHNS and CDR2 SASEGT. Trimming took 4 bases from V and 9 from J, leaving 22 bases between them.

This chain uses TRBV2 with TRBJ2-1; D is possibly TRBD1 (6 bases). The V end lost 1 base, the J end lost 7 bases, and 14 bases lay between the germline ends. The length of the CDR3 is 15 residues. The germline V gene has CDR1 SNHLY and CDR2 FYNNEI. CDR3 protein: CASSEGLQGSNEQFF. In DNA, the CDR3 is TGTGCCAGCAGTGAAGGGCTGCAGGGGAGTAATGAGCAGTTCTTC.

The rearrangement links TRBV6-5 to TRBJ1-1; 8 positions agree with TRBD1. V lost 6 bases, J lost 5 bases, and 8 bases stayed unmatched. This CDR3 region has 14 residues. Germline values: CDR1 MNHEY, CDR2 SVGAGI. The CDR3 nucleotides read TGTGCCAGCAGAACAACAGGGGGGAAGACTGAAGCTTTCTTT. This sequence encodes CASRTTGGKTEAFF.

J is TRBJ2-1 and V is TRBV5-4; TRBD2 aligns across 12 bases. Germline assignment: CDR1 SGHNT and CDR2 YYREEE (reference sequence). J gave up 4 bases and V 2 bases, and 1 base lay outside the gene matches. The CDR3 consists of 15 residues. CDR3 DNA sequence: TGTGCCAGCAGCTTACTAGCGGGAGGTTACAATGAGCAGTTCTTC. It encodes CASSLLAGGYNEQFF.

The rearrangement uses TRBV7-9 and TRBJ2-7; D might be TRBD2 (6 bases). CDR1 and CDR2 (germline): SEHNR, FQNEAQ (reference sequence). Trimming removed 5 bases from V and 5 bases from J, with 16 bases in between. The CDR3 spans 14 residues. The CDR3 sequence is CASSPPAGRNEQYF. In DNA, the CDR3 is TGTGCCAGCAGCCCCCCGGCAGGGAGGAACGAGCAGTACTTC.

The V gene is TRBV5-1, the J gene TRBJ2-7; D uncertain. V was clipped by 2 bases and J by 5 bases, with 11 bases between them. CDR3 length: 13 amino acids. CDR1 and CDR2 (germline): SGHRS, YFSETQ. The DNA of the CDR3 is TGCGCCAGCAGCTTTAATATCCCCGACGAGCAGTACTTC. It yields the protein CASSFNIPDEQYF.

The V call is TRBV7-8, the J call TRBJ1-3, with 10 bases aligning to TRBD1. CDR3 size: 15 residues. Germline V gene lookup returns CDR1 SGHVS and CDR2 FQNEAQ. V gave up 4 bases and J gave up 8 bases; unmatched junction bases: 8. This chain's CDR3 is CASSSEGTGAYTIYF. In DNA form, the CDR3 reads TGTGCCAGCAGCTCAGAAGGGACAGGGGCGTACACCATATATTTT.

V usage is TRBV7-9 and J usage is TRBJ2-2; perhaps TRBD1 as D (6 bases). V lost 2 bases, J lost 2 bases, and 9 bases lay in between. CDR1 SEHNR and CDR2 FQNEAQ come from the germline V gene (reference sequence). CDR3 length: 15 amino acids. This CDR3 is CASSLLGANTGELFF. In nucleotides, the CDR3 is TGTGCCAGCAGCTTATTGGGGGCCAACACCGGGGAGCTGTTTTTT.

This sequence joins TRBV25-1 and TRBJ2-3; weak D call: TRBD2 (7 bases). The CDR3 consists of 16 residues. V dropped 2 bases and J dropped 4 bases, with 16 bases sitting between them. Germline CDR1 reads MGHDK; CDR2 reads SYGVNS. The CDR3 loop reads CASSEIEQGGPDTQYF. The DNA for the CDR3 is TGTGCCAGCAGTGAAATAGAACAGGGAGGGCCAGATACGCAGTATTTT.

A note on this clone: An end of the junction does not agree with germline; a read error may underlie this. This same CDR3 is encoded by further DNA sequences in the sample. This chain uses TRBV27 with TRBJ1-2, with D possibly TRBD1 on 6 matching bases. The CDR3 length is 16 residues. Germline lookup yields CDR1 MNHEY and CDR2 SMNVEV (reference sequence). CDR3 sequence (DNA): TGTGCCAGCAGCTTATCGCGATGGACAGCTAACTATGGCTACACCTTC. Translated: CASSLSRWTANYGYTF.

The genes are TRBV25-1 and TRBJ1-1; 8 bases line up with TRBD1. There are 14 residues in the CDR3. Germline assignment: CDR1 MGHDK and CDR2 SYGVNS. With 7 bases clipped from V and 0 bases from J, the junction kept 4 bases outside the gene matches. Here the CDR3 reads CASTSGQVNTEAFF. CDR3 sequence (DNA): TGTGCCAGCACTTCGGGACAGGTGAACACTGAAGCTTTCTTT.

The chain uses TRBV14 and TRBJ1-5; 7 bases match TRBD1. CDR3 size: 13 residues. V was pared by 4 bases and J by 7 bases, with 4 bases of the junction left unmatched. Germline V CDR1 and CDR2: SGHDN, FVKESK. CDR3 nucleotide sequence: TGTGCCAGCAGCCTGCAGGGGGGCCAGCCCCAGCATTTT. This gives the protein CASSLQGGQPQHF.

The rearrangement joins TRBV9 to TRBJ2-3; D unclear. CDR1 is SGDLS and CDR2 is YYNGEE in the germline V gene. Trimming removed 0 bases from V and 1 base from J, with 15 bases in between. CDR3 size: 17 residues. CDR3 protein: CASSVALPGTGTDTQYF. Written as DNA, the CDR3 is TGTGCCAGCAGCGTAGCTCTGCCAGGTACCGGCACAGATACGCAGTATTTT.

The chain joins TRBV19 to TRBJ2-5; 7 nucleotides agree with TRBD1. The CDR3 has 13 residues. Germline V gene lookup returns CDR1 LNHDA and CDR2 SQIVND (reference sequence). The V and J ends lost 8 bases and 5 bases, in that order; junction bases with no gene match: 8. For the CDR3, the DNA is TGTGCCAGTGTCGACAGGGTGGGGGAGACCCAGTACTTC. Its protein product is CASVDRVGETQYF.

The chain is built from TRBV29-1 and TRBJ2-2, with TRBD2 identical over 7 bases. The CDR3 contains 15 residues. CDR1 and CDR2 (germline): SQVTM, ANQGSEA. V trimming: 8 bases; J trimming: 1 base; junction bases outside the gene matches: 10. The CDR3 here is CSTTGVAGNTGELFF. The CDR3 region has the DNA TGCAGCACCACCGGGGTAGCGGGGAACACCGGGGAGCTGTTTTTT.

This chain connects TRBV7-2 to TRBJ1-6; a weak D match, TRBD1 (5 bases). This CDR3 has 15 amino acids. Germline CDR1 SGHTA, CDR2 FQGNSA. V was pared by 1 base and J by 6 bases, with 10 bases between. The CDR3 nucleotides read TGTGCCAGCAGCTTAGAGACAGCCACTAATTCACCCCTCCACTTT. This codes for CASSLETATNSPLHF.

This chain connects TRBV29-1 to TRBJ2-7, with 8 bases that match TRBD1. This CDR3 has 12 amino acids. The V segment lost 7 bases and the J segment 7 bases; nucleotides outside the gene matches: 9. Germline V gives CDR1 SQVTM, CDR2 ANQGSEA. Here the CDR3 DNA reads TGCAGCGGTGGACAGGGTATCCTGGAGCAGTACTTC. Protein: CSGGQGILEQYF.

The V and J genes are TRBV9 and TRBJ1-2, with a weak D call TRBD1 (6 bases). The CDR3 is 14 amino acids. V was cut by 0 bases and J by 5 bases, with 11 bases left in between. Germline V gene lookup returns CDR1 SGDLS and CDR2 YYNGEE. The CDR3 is CASSVEGQGYGYTF. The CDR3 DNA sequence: TGTGCCAGCAGCGTAGAGGGGCAGGGGTATGGCTACACCTTC.

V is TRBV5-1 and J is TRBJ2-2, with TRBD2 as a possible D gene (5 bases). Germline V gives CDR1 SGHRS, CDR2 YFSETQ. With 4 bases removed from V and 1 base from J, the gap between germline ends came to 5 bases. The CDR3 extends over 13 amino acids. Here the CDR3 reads CASSRENTGELFF. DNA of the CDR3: TGCGCCAGCAGCCGGGAGAACACCGGGGAGCTGTTTTTT.

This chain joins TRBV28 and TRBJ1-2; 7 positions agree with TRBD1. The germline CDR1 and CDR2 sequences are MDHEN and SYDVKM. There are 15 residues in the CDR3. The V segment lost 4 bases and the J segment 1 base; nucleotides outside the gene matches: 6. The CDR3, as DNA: TGTGCCAGCAGTTCCCCCGGACAGGATAACTATGGCTACACCTTC. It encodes CASSSPGQDNYGYTF.

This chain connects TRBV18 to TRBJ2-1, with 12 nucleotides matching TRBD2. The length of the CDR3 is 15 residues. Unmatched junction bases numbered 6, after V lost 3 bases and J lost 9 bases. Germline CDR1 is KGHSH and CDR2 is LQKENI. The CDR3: CASSPTLAGGAEQFF. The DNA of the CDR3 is TGTGCCAGCTCACCCACACTAGCGGGAGGTGCTGAGCAGTTCTTC.

The chain's CDR3 is CASSLGPDLSYGYTF. DNA of the CDR3: TGTGCCAGCAGCTTAGGTCCAGATCTCAGCTATGGCTACACCTTC. The V gene is TRBV11-2, the J gene TRBJ1-2; no firm D call. The CDR3 totals 15 residues. CDR1 and CDR2 from the germline V gene are SGHAT and FQNNGV. Trimming removed 1 base at V and 4 bases at J, with 13 bases between. Supplemented by reference TRBV11-2 and TRBJ1-2, the full variable domain reads EAGVAQSPRYKIIEKRQSVAFWCNPISGHATLYWYQQILGQGPKLLIQFQNNGVVDDSQLPKDRFSAERLKGVDSTLKIQPAKLEDSAVYLCASSLGPDLSYGYTFGSGTRLTVV.

CDR3 bases: TGTGCCAGCAGCTCCCGACCGGGACAGGGGTACGGCTACACCTTC. This gives the protein CASSSRPGQGYGYTF. The chain links TRBV7-2 to TRBJ1-2; TRBD1 aligns across 10 bases. This CDR3 is built from 15 residues. V lost 4 bases, J lost 8 bases, and 10 bases stayed unmatched. The germline CDR1 and CDR2 sequences are SGHTA and FQGNSA.

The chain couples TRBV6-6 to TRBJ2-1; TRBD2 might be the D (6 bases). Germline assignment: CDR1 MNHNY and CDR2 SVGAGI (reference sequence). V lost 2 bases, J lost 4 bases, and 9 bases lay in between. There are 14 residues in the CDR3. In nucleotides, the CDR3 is TGTGCCAGCAGTTACCCGGAGGGATACAATGAGCAGTTCTTC. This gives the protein CASSYPEGYNEQFF.

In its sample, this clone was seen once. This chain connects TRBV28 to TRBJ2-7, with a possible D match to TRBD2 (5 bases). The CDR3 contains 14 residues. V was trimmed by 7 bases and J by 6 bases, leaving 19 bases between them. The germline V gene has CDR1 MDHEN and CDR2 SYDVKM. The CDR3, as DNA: TGTGCCAGCACCCGCCCCGGGGAGTTCCGCGAGCAGTACTTC. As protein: CASTRPGEFREQYF.

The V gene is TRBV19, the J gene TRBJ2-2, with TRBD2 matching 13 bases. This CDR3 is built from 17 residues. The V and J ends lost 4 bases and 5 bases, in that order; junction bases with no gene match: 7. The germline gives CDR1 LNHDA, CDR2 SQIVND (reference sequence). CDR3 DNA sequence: TGTGCCAGTAGTACTTCGGGACTAGCGGGGTGGACCGGGGAGCTGTTTTTT. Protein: CASSTSGLAGWTGELFF.

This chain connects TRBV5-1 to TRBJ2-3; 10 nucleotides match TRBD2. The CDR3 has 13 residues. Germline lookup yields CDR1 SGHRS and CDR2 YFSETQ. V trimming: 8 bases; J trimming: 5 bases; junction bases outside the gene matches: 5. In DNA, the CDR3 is TGCGCCAGTGAGGCTAGCGGGAGAGATACGCAGTATTTT. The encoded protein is CASEASGRDTQYF.

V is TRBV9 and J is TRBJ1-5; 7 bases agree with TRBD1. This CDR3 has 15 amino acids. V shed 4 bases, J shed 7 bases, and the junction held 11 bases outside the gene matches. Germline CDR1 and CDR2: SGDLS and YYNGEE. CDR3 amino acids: CASSPTTGVGQPQHF. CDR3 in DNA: TGTGCCAGCAGCCCAACTACAGGGGTTGGGCAGCCCCAGCATTTT.

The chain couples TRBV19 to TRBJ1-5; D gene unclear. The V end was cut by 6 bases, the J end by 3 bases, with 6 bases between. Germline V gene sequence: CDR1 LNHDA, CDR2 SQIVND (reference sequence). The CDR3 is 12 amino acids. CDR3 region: CASSPSNQPQHF. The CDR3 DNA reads TGTGCCAGTAGCCCTTCCAATCAGCCCCAGCATTTT.